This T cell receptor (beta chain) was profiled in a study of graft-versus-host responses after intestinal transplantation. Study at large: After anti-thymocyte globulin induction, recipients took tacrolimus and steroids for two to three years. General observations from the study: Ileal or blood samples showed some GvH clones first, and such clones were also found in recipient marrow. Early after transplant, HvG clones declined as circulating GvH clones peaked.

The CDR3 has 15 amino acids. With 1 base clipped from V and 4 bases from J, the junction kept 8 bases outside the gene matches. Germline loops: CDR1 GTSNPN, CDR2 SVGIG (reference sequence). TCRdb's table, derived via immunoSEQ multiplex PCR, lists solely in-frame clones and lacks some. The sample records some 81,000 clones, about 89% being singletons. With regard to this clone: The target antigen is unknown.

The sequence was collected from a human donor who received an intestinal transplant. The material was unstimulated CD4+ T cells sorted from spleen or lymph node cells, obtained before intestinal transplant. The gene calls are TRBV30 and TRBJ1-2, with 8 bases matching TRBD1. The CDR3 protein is CAWSARDRFSYGYTF. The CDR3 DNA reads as TGTGCCTGGAGTGCCCGGGACAGGTTCTCCTATGGCTACACCTTC. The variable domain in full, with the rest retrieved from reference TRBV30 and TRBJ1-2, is SQTIHQWPATLVQPVGSPLSLECTVEGTSNPNLYWYRQAAGRGLQLLFYSVGIGQISSEVPQNLSASRPQDRQFILSSKKLLLSDSGFYLCAWSARDRFSYGYTFGSGTRLTVV.